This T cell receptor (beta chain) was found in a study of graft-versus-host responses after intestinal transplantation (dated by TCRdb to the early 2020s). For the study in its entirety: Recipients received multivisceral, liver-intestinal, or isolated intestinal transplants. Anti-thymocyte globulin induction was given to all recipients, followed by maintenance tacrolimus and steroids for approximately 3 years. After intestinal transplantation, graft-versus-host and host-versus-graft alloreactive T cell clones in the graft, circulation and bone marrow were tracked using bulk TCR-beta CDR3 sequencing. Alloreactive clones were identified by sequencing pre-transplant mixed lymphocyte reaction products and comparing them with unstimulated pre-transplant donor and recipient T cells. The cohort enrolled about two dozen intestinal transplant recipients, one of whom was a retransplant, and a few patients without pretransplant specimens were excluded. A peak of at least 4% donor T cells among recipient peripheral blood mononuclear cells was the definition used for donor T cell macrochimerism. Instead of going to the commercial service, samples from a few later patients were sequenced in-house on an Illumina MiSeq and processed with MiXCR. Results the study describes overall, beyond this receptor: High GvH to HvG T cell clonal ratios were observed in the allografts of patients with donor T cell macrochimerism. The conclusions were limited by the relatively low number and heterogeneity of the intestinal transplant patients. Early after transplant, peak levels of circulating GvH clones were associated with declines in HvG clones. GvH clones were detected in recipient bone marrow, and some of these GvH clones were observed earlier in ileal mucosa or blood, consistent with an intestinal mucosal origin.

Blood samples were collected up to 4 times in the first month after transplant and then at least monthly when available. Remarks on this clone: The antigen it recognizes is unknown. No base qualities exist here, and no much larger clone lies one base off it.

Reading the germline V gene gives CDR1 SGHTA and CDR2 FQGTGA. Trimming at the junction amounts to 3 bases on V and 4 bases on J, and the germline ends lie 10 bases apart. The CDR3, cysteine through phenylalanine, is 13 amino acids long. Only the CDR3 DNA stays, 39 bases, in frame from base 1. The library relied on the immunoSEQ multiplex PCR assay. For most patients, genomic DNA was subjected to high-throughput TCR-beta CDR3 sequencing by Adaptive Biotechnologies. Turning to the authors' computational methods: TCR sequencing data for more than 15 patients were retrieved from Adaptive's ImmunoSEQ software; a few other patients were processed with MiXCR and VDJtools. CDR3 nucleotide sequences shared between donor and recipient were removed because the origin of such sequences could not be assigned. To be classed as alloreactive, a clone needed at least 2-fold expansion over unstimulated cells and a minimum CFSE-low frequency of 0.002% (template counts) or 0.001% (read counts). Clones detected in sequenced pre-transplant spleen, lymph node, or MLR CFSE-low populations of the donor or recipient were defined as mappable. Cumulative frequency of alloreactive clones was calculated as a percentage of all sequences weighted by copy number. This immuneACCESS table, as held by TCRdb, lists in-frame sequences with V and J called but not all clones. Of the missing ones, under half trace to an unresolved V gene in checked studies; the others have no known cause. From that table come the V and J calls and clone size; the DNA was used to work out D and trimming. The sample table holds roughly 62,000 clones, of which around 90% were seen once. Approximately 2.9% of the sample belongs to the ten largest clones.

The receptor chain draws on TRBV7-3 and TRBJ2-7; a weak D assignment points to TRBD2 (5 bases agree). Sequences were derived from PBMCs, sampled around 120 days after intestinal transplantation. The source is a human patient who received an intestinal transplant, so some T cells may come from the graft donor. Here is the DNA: TGTGCCAGCAGCTTTCTCGGCGGGTACGAGCAGTACTTC. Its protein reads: CASSFLGGYEQYF.